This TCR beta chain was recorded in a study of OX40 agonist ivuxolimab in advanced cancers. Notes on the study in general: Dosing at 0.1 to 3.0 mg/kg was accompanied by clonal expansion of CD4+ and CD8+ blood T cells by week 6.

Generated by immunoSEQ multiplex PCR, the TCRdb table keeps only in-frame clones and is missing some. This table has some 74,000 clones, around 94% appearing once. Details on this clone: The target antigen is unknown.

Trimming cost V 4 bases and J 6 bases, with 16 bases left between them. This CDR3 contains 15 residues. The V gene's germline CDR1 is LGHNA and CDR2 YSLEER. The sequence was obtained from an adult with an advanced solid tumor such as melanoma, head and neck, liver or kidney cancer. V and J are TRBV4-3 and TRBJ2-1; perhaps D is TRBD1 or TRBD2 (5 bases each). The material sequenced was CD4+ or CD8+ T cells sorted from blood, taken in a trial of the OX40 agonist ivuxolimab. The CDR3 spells CASSLGPLLGNEQFF. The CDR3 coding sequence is TGCGCCAGCAGCCTGGGACCGCTGTTGGGCAATGAGCAGTTCTTC.